This TCR beta chain comes out of a study of CD8+ T cells in alopecia areata. Study results and caveats: Possibly because of HLA-related factors, TCR sharing was less clear across patients than in mice.

CDR3 length equals 13 residues. V lost 4 bases to trimming and J lost 0 bases, with 9 bases between them. Germline V gives CDR1 SQVTM, CDR2 ANQGSEA. The sequencing template was cDNA reverse transcribed from extracted RNA. Clones were read by immunoSEQ multiplex PCR, and TCRdb kept only the in-frame ones, dropping some. The table lists 200,000 to 250,000 clones, less than 65% of them singletons. Treatment noted: oral pan-JAK inhibitor, 5-10 mg twice daily. Regarding this clone: Antigen: not known.

The chain joins TRBV29-1 to TRBJ1-1; a weak D match, TRBD1 (5 bases). This TCR was sampled from a human donor with alopecia areata. The sequencing used CD4+ T cells sorted from blood, collected at week 4, from a patient treated with tofacitinib. The CDR3 DNA reads as TGCAGCGTTGGGGGCCTCATGAACACTGAAGCTTTCTTT. The encoded protein is CSVGGLMNTEAFF.